This T cell receptor (beta chain) was sequenced for a study of blood T cells in healthy people across ages. Findings of the study overall: Per million T cells, TCR beta diversity dropped roughly linearly as age increased. Donor CMV infection status was unknown, possibly confounding age-related changes in expanded clonotypes.

Then a second PCR, running roughly 6 to 12 cycles, was carried out with a sample-barcoded 5' primer and a J-beta primer mix. TCRdb re-called the 5' RACE reads with MiXCR, one entry per CDR3 protein. This repertoire shows fewer than 900,000 distinct CDR3 sequences, 49% found once; its top ten account for 30% to 35%. On this clonotype: Its antigen is not known.

The CDR3 has 15 amino acids. V was pared by 0 bases and J by 8 bases, with 16 bases between. Germline V CDR1 and CDR2: SEHNR, FQNEAQ (reference sequence). This rearrangement joins TRBV7-9 to TRBJ1-2; D ambiguous. Sequenced sample: blood. The sequence came from a woman aged 55-69 years in good health. This chain's CDR3 is CASSLAEGSPRGYTF. The CDR3 region has the DNA TGTGCCAGCAGCTTAGCAGAGGGTAGTCCTCGGGGCTACACCTTC. The whole variable domain, remainder taken from reference TRBV7-9 and TRBJ1-2, is DTGVSQNPRHKITKRGQNVTFRCDPISEHNRLYWYRQTLGQGPEFLTYFQNEAQLEKSRLLSDRFSAERPKGSFSTLEIQRTEQGDSAMYLCASSLAEGSPRGYTFGSGTRLTVV.